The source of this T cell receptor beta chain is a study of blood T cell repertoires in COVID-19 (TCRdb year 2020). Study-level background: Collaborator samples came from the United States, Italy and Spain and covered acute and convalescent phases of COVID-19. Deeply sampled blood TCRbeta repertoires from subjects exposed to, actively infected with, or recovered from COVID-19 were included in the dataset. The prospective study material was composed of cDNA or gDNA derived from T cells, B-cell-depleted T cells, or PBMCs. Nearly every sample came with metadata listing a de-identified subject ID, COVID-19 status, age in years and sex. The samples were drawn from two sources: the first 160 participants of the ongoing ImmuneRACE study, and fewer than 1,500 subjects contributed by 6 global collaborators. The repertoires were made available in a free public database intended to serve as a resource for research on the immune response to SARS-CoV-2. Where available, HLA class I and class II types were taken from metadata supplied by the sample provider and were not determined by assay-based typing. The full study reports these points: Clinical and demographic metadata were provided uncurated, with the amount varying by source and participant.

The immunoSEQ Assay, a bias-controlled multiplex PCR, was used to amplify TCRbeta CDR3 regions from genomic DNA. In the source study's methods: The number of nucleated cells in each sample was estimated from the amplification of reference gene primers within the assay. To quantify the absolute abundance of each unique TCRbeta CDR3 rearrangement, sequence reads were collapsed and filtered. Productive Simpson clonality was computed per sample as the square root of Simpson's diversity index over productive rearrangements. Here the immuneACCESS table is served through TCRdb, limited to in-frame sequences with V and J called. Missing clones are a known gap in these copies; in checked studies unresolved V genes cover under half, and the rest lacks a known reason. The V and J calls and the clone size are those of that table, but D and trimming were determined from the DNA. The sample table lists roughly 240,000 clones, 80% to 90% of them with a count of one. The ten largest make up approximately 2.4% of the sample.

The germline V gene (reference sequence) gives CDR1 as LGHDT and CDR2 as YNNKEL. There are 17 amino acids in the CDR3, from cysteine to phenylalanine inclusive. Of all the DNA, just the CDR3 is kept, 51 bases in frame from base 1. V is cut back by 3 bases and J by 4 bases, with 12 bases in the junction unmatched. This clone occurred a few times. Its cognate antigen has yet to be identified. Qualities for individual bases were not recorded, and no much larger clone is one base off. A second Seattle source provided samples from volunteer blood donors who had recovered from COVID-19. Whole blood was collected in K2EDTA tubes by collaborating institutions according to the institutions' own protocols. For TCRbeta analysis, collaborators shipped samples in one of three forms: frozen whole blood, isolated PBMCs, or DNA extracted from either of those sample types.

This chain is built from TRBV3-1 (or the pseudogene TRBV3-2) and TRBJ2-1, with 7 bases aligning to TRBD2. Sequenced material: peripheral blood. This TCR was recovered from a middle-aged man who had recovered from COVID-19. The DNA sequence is TGTGCCAGCAGCCACACCGCTCGGGACTATCTATACAATGAGCAGTTCTTC. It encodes CASSHTARDYLYNEQFF.